The 3 T cell receptor beta chains below were found in one sample sequenced in a study of control samples from healthy donors and cancer patients. TCRdb's table, derived via immunoSEQ multiplex PCR, lists solely in-frame clones and lacks some. The table has approximately 82,000 clones, about 89% seen once. Sample: blood. These receptors were obtained from a man in his fifties in good health.

The rearrangement joins TRBV5-4 to TRBJ1-3, with unresolved D. This CDR3 region has 14 residues. Trimming pared 3 bases from V and 0 bases from J, leaving 7 bases between. Germline V gene lookup returns CDR1 SGHNT and CDR2 YYREEE (reference sequence). CDR3 bases: TGTGCCAGCAGCTCGCCGGACTCTGGAAACACCATATATTTT. The encoded protein is CASSSPDSGNTIYF.

This chain connects TRBV12-5 to TRBJ2-7; TRBD1 aligns across 10 bases. CDR1 is LGHNT and CDR2 is FRNRAP in the germline V gene. V lost 4 bases and J lost 7; bases outside the gene matches: 4. The CDR3 is 13 residues long. This CDR3 is CASGSRTGGEQYF. In DNA, the CDR3 is TGTGCTAGTGGTTCCCGGACAGGGGGAGAGCAGTACTTC. The full variable domain, its missing parts supplied by reference TRBV12-5 and TRBJ2-7, is DARVTQTPRHKVTEMGQEVTMRCQPILGHNTVFWYRQTMMQGLELLAYFRNRAPLDDSGMPKDRFSAEMPDATLATLKIQPSEPRDSAVYFCASGSRTGGEQYFGPGTRLTVT.

This chain links TRBV6-5 with TRBJ2-1, with 15 bases aligning to TRBD2. V shed 6 bases, J shed 5 bases, and the junction held 2 bases outside the gene matches. CDR1 MNHEY and CDR2 SVGAGI come from the germline V gene. This CDR3 has 15 residues. CDR3 amino acids: CASRGLAGGDNEQFF. CDR3 DNA: TGTGCCAGCAGGGGACTAGCGGGAGGAGACAATGAGCAGTTCTTC.